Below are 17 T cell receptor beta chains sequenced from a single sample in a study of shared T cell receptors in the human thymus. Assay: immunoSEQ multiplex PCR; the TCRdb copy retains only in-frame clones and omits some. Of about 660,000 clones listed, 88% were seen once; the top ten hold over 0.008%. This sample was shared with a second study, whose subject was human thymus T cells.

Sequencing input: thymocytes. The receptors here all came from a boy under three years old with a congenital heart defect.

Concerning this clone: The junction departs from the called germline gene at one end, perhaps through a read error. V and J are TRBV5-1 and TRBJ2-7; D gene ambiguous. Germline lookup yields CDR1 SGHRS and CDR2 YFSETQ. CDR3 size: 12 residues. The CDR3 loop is CASSLDYPPGHF. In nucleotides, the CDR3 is TGCGCCAGCAGCTTGGATTATCCGCCTGGGCACTTC.

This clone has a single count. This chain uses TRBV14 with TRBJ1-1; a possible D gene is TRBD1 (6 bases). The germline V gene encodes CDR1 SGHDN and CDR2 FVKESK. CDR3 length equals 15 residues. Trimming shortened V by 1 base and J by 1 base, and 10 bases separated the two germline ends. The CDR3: CASSQAGAPNTEAFF. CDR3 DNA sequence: TGTGCCAGCAGCCAAGCAGGGGCGCCGAACACTGAAGCTTTCTTT. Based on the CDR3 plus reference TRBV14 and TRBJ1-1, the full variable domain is EAGVTQFPSHSVIEKGQTVTLRCDPISGHDNLYWYRRVMGKEIKFLLHFVKESKQDESGMPNNRFLAERTGGTYSTLKVQPAELEDSGVYFCASSQAGAPNTEAFFGQGTRLTVV.

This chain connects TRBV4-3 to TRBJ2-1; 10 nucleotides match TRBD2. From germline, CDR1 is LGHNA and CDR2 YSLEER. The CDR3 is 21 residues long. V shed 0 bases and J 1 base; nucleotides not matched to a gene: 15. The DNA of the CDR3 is TGCGCCAGCAGCCAAGATAGTATTCAGGCTAGCGGGAGAGGGTCCTACAATGAGCAGTTCTTC. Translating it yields CASSQDSIQASGRGSYNEQFF.

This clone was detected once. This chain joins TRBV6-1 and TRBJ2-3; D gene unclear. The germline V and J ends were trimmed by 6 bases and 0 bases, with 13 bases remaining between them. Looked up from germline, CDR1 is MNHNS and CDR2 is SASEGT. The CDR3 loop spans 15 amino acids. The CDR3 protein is CASRPRLVSTDTQYF. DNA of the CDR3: TGTGCCAGCAGGCCTAGACTGGTTAGCACAGATACGCAGTATTTT.

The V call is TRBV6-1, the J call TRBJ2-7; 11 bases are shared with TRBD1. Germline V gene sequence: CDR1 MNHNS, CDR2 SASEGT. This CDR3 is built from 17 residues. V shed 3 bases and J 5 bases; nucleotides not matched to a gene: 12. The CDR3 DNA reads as TGTGCCAGCAGTGAGGGAGAGACGGGACAGGGGGTCGACGAGCAGTACTTC. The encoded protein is CASSEGETGQGVDEQYF.

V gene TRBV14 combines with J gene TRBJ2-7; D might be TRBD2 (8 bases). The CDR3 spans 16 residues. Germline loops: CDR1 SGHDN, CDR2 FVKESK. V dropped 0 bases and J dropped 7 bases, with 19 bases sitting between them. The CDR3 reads CASSQDSDGRGLEQYF. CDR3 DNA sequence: TGTGCCAGCAGCCAAGATTCCGACGGGAGGGGGCTGGAGCAGTACTTC.

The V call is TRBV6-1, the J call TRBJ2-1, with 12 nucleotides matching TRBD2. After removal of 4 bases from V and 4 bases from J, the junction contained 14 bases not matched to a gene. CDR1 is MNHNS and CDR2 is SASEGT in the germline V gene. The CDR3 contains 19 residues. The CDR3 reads CASSGPGTSGSWGYNEQFF. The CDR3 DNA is TGTGCCAGCAGTGGACCCGGGACTAGCGGGTCTTGGGGGTACAATGAGCAGTTCTTC.

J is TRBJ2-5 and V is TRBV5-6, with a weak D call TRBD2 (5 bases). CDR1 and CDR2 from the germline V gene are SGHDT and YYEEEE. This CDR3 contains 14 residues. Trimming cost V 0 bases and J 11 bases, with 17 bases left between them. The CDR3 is CASSLEAPSWEQYF. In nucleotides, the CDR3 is TGTGCCAGCAGCTTGGAGGCCCCGTCCTGGGAGCAGTACTTC. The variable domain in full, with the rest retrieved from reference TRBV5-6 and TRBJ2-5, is DAGVTQSPTHLIKTRGQQVTLRCSPKSGHDTVSWYQQALGQGPQFIFQYYEEEERQRGNFPDRFSGHQFPNYSSELNVNALLLGDSALYLCASSLEAPSWEQYFGPGTRLLVL.

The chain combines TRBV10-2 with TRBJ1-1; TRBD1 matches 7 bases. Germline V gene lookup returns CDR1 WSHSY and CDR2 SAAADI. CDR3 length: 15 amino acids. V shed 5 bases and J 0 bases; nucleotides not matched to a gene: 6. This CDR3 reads CASSTRGGMNTEAFF. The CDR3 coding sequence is TGCGCCAGCAGTACCAGAGGGGGCATGAACACTGAAGCTTTCTTT.

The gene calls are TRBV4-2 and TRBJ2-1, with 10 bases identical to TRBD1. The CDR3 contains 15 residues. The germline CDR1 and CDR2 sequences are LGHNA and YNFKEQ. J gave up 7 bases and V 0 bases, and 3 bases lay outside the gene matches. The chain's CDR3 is CASSQDGGQGNEQFF. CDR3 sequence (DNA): TGTGCCAGCAGCCAAGATGGGGGACAGGGGAATGAGCAGTTCTTC.

CDR3 bases: TGTGCCACCCGACAGGAACTAGCGAGCCTCACAGATACGCAGTATTTT. It encodes CATRQELASLTDTQYF. The J gene is TRBJ2-3, the V gene TRBV10-3; D might be TRBD2 (7 bases). The V and J ends lost 10 bases and 2 bases respectively, with 22 bases between them. This CDR3 has 16 residues. CDR1 is ENHRY, CDR2 SYGVKD, per germline.

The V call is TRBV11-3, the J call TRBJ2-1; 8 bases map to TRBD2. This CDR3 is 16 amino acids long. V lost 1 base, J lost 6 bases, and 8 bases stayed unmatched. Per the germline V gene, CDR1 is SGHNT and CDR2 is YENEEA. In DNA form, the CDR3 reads TGTGCCAGCAGCTTAGCGGTAGCGGGACGTACCAATGAGCAGTTCTTC. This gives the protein CASSLAVAGRTNEQFF.

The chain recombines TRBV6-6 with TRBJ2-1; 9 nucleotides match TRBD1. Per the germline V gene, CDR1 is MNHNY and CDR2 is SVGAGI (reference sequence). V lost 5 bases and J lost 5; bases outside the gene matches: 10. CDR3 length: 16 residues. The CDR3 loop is CASSGAPGQGNNEQFF. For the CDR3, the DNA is TGTGCCAGCAGTGGTGCTCCGGGACAGGGTAACAATGAGCAGTTCTTC.

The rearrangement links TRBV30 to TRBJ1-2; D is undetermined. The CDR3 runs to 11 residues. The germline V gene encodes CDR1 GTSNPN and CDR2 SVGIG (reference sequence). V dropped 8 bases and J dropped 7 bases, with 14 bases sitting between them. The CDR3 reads CAGAEPGGYTF. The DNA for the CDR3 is TGTGCCGGCGCAGAGCCGGGTGGCTACACCTTC.

The CDR3 spells CASSTPPGQGTGEQYF. The CDR3 DNA is TGTGCCAGCAGCACTCCGCCGGGACAGGGGACAGGGGAGCAGTACTTC. The V and J genes are TRBV14 and TRBJ2-7; TRBD1 aligns across 10 bases. There are 16 residues in the CDR3. Germline V lookup: CDR1 SGHDN, CDR2 FVKESK. J lost 7 bases, V lost 5 bases, and 14 bases had no gene match.

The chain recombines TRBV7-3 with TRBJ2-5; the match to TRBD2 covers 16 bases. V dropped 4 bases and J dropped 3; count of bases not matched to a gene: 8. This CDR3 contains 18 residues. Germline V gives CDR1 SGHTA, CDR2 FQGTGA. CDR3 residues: CASSSGTSGRGSKETQYF. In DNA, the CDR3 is TGTGCCAGCAGCTCCGGGACTAGCGGGAGGGGTTCCAAAGAGACCCAGTACTTC.

The CDR3 reads CASSLGQGGTNEKLFF. CDR3 in DNA: TGTGCCAGCAGCTTAGGTCAGGGGGGAACTAATGAAAAACTGTTTTTT. The chain couples TRBV11-3 to TRBJ1-4; 7 nucleotides match TRBD1. Per germline, CDR1 SGHNT and CDR2 YENEEA. The CDR3 extends over 16 amino acids. The V and J ends lost 1 base and 1 base, in that order; junction bases with no gene match: 3. The whole variable domain, filled in from reference TRBV11-3 and TRBJ1-4, reads EAGVVQSPRYKIIEKKQPVAFWCNPISGHNTLYWYLQNLGQGPELLIRYENEEAVDDSQLPKDRFSAERLKGVDSTLKIQPAELGDSAVYLCASSLGQGGTNEKLFFGSGTQLSVL.